These 14 T cell receptor beta chains share one sample of origin, sequenced in a study of breast tumors, draining lymph nodes, adjacent tissues. TCRdb analysed the multiplex PCR reads with MiXCR anew, one entry per CDR3 protein. The sample shows 290,000 or so distinct CDR3 sequences, 30% of them seen only once. Axillary draining lymph nodes of breast cancer patients supplied the node samples. Sequencing was carried out using axillary lymph node tissue. These receptors were collected from a female donor with breast cancer. Some clones in this sample may be carry-over from other donors' samples.

Note on this clonotype: One end of the junction fails to match germline, which may point to a read error. J is TRBJ1-2 and V is TRBV29-1, with TRBD1 as a possible D gene (6 bases). CDR1 and CDR2 (germline): SQVTM, ANQGSEA. The CDR3 consists of 13 residues. CDR3: CSVALGGSAGFTF. The CDR3 DNA sequence: TGCAGCGTTGCTTTGGGGGGCTCGGCTGGCTTCACCTTC.

There are many counts of this clonotype. The V and J genes are TRBV28 and TRBJ2-6, with D hard to call. V lost 7 bases, J lost 2 bases, and 6 bases lay in between. CDR1 is MDHEN, CDR2 SYDVKM, per germline. The CDR3 contains 13 residues. CDR3 DNA: TGTGCCAGCAACACCGCTGGGGCCAACGTCCTGACTTTC. The encoded protein is CASNTAGANVLTF.

Here the CDR3 reads CASSDAGRQYF. The DNA of the CDR3 is TGTGCCAGCAGCGACGCGGGACGGCAGTACTTC. V usage is TRBV6-2 or TRBV6-3 and J usage is TRBJ2-7, with D perhaps matching TRBD2 (6 bases). The CDR3 consists of 11 residues. Trimming shortened V by 6 bases and J by 9 bases, and 12 bases separated the two germline ends. Germline CDR1 and CDR2: MNHEY and SVGEGT.

As regards this clonotype: At one boundary the junction diverges from the germline segment, which might be a read error. The rearrangement links TRBV19 to TRBJ2-6; the D gene is possibly TRBD1 (6 bases). Germline-derived CDR1 and CDR2 are LNHDA and SQIVND (reference sequence). The CDR3 extends over 13 amino acids. This CDR3 reads CASSAGVMNTEAF. The CDR3 nucleotides read TGTGCCAGTAGTGCAGGGGTCATGAACACTGAAGCTTTC.

In regard to this clonotype: A read error may account for a junction end that differs from germline. The chain recombines TRBV29-1 with TRBJ2-3, with TRBD2 identical over 12 bases. This CDR3 has 16 residues. CDR1 and CDR2 from the germline V gene are SQVTM and ANQGSEA. CDR3 DNA: TGCAGCGTTGCCCCCGGGGGACTAGCGGGTTACAATGAGCAGTACTTT. Protein: CSVAPGGLAGYNEQYF.

The J gene is TRBJ2-1, the V gene TRBV28; no definite D call. Germline CDR1 and CDR2: MDHEN and SYDVKM. The CDR3 extends over 11 amino acids. Trimming cost V 8 bases and J 9 bases, with 11 bases left between them. CDR3 bases: TGTGCCAGCTGCAGCGACATTGAGCAGTTCTTC. It encodes CASCSDIEQFF.

This clonotype is a singleton in its sample. This rearrangement joins TRBV6-6 to TRBJ2-3; D is unclear. The germline V gene encodes CDR1 MNHNY and CDR2 SVGAGI (reference sequence). Trimming cost V 4 bases and J 4 bases, with 12 bases left between them. This CDR3 is built from 14 residues. CDR3 in amino acids: CASSFQTHPDTQYF. For the CDR3, the DNA is TGTGCCAGCAGTTTCCAGACTCACCCAGATACGCAGTATTTT.

This clonotype was seen ten or more times. The chain joins TRBV12-3 or TRBV12-4 to TRBJ2-2, with TRBD2 matching over 12 bases. CDR3 size: 15 residues. The junction had 2 bases not matched to a gene; V was cut back by 5 bases and J by 4 bases. CDR3 residues: CASSGLAGFTGELFF. DNA of the CDR3: TGTGCCAGCAGTGGACTAGCGGGATTCACCGGGGAGCTGTTTTTT.

This clonotype showed up many times. The chain links TRBV5-1 to TRBJ2-1; 13 bases fit TRBD2. Trimming removed 0 bases from V and 4 bases from J; junction bases left unmatched: 4. The CDR3 is 17 amino acids. CDR1 and CDR2 (germline): SGHRS, YFSETQ. The CDR3 loop reads CASSLGEGLAGYNEQFF. The CDR3 nucleotides are TGCGCCAGCAGCTTGGGGGAGGGACTAGCGGGGTACAATGAGCAGTTCTTC.

This clonotype was seen at least ten times. The chain's CDR3 is CASSMDRAQGYTF. The CDR3 nucleotides read TGCGCCAGCAGCATGGACAGGGCTCAAGGCTACACCTTC. The chain employs TRBV5-1 and TRBJ1-2, with 8 bases matching TRBD1. There are 13 residues in the CDR3. The V and J ends lost 4 bases and 8 bases, in that order; junction bases with no gene match: 7. The V gene's germline CDR1 is SGHRS and CDR2 YFSETQ.

As regards this clonotype: The junction departs from germline at one end; a sequencing error may be responsible. V and J are TRBV19 and TRBJ1-6; 12 bases agree with TRBD1. CDR1 LNHDA and CDR2 SQIVND come from the germline V gene (reference sequence). This CDR3 contains 17 residues. In DNA, the CDR3 is TGTGCCAGTAGTATAGAGGGGACAGGGGGCTTCGGATCACCCCTCCTCTTT. The encoded protein is CASSIEGTGGFGSPLLF. The full variable domain, with the rest looked up from reference TRBV19 and TRBJ1-6, is DGGITQSPKYLFRKEGQNVTLSCEQNLNHDAMYWYRQDPGQGLRLIYYSQIVNDFQKGDIAEGYSVSREKKESFPLTVTSAQKNPTAFYLCASSIEGTGGFGSPLLFGNGTRLTVT.

A word on this clonotype: Germline is not matched at one junction end, which may reflect a read error. The chain combines TRBV6-1 with TRBJ2-7, with D possibly TRBD2 on 5 matching bases. Germline CDR1 MNHNS, CDR2 SASEGT. The CDR3 is 12 amino acids. Here the CDR3 reads CANSEAAYEQYF. The DNA for the CDR3 is TGTGCCAACAGTGAAGCGGCCTACGAGCAGTACTTC.

Note on this clonotype: It is likely a read error, because the conserved phenylalanine at the end of the CDR3 is missing. The genes are TRBV10-2 and TRBJ2-2; possibly TRBD2 for D (6 bases). CDR1 is WSHSY and CDR2 is SAAADI in the germline V gene. This CDR3 comprises 14 residues. This chain's CDR3 is CASRPSLNTGGLFS. The CDR3, as DNA: TGCGCCAGCAGGCCTAGCCTAAACACCGGGGGGCTGTTTTCT.

This clonotype was observed a handful of times. The chain uses TRBV30 and TRBJ2-5; 10 bases align to TRBD2. The V segment lost 0 bases and the J segment 7 bases; nucleotides outside the gene matches: 5. This CDR3 region has 14 residues. Looked up from germline, CDR1 is GTSNPN and CDR2 is SVGIG (reference sequence). The CDR3 DNA reads as TGTGCCTGGAGTGTTACTAGCGGGGTGGGGACCCAGTACTTC. It yields the protein CAWSVTSGVGTQYF.